The 10 T cell receptor beta chains below all came from one sample that was sequenced in a study of blood T cell repertoires in COVID-19. Repertoires were generated with immunoSEQ multiplex PCR, while TCRdb's copy carries only in-frame clones and drops some. The sample records roughly 280,000 clones, roughly 91% being singletons. Sequences were obtained from PBMCs or T cells enriched from blood (not recorded which). These receptors were taken from an older woman who had recovered from COVID-19.

DNA for the CDR3: TGTGCCAGCAGCTTTAACAGGAACACTGAAGCTTTCTTT. Protein product: CASSFNRNTEAFF. The rearrangement joins TRBV11-3 to TRBJ1-1; no firm D call. V lost 3 bases and J 1 base, leaving 6 bases between the germline ends. Per the germline V gene, CDR1 is SGHNT and CDR2 is YENEEA. The CDR3 loop spans 13 amino acids.

V usage is TRBV12-3 or TRBV12-4 and J usage is TRBJ2-5, with D possibly being TRBD1 (5 bases). Trimming took off 5 bases at V and 4 bases at J, with 11 bases between the two ends. The CDR3 runs to 13 residues. In DNA, the CDR3 is TGTGCCAGCAGTCCCCAGGGAAGAGAGACCCAGTACTTC. As protein: CASSPQGRETQYF.

The sample holds one count of this clone. The chain is built from TRBV5-1 and TRBJ2-7, with D possibly TRBD1 on 6 matching bases. Germline CDR1 is SGHRS and CDR2 is YFSETQ. The CDR3 sequence is 12 residues long. V was shortened by 5 bases and J by 4 bases, with 10 bases between the two germline ends. The CDR3 loop is CASSSGQYEQYF. The CDR3 DNA reads TGCGCCAGCAGTTCAGGACAGTACGAGCAGTACTTC.

The CDR3 protein is CASSLGTSGLDNEQFF. CDR3 in DNA: TGCGCCAGCAGCTTAGGGACTAGTGGATTGGACAATGAGCAGTTCTTC. The chain uses TRBV5-1 and TRBJ2-1, with 8 bases aligning to TRBD2. Germline CDR1 SGHRS, CDR2 YFSETQ. The CDR3 consists of 16 residues. J was trimmed by 5 bases and V by 2 bases; bases with no gene match: 9.

The chain is built from TRBV30 and TRBJ2-3, with D possibly TRBD1 on 5 matching bases. This CDR3 is 13 amino acids long. Germline CDR1 reads GTSNPN; CDR2 reads SVGIG (reference sequence). V lost 6 bases and J lost 4, with 14 bases in between. DNA of the CDR3: TGTGCCTGTGGGGCCCAGACCGCAGATACGCAGTATTTT. Translation: CACGAQTADTQYF.

This CDR3 reads CASSEAVTGGYTEAFF. The DNA for the CDR3 is TGCGCCAGCAGTGAGGCCGTTACAGGGGGCTACACTGAAGCTTTCTTT. V gene TRBV10-1 combines with J gene TRBJ1-1; 9 nucleotides agree with TRBD1. Germline values: CDR1 WNHNN, CDR2 SYGVQD (reference sequence). CDR3 length equals 16 residues. The J segment lost 3 bases and the V segment lost 2 bases, leaving 7 bases of the junction unmatched.

The CDR3: CSWTRGETQYF. Here the CDR3 DNA reads TGCAGTTGGACCCGGGGAGAGACCCAGTACTTC. The V and J genes are TRBV20-1 and TRBJ2-5; D is possibly TRBD2 (5 bases). Germline CDR1 and CDR2: DFQATT and SNEGSKA (reference sequence). CDR3 length: 11 amino acids. Trimming shortened V by 8 bases and J by 4 bases, and 11 bases separated the two germline ends.

The rearrangement links TRBV2 to TRBJ1-5; TRBD1 aligns across 11 bases. V shed 5 bases, J shed 6 bases, and the junction held 6 bases outside the gene matches. The CDR3 has 15 amino acids. CDR1 is SNHLY and CDR2 is FYNNEI in the germline V gene. The CDR3, as DNA: TGTGCCAGCAGTAGGACAGGGGGCGCAGGTCAGCCCCAGCATTTT. Protein product: CASSRTGGAGQPQHF.

This chain connects TRBV24-1 to TRBJ1-2; tentatively, D is TRBD1 (6 bases). The CDR3 extends over 17 amino acids. CDR1 is KGHDR and CDR2 is SFDVKD in the germline V gene. Trimming took off 0 bases at V and 4 bases at J, with 17 bases between the two ends. This chain's CDR3 is CATSDLDQRGGLYGYTF. CDR3 nucleotides: TGTGCCACCAGTGATTTGGACCAAAGGGGGGGACTCTATGGCTACACCTTC.

The chain is built from TRBV21-1 and TRBJ2-1; no DNA check was done on the table's D call, TRBD1. TRBV21-1 is labeled a pseudogene. This CDR3 is 15 amino acids long. The CDR3 here is CASSPDRVGYNEQFF. CDR3 DNA sequence: TGTGCCAGCAGTCCCGACAGGGTAGGTTACAATGAGCAGTTCTTC.